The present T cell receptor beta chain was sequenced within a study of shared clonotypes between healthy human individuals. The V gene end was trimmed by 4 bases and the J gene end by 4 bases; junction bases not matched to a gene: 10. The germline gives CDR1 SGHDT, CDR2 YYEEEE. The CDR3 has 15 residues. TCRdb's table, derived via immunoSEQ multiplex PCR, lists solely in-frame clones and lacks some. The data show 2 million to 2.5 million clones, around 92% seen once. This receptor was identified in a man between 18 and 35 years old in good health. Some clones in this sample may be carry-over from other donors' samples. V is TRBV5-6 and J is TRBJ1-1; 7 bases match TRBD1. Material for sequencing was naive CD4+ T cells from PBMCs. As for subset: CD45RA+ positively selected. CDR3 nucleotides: TGTGCCAGCAGCAGTTCCTACAGGGGTACCACTGAAGCTTTCTTT. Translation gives CASSSSYRGTTEAFF.